The next 25 T cell receptor beta chains were all read from a single sample in a study of shared clonotypes between healthy human individuals. The method was immunoSEQ multiplex PCR; TCRdb's version includes in-frame clones alone and lacks a portion of them. The sample consists of under 850,000 clones, about two thirds of them appearing once. The sample taken for sequencing was memory CD4+ T cells sorted from blood. Subset defined: CD45RA-negative fraction. Receptors were obtained from a woman under 40 in good health.

The rearrangement uses TRBV2 and TRBJ2-3; D gene ambiguous. The CDR3 consists of 14 residues. The V end lost 5 bases, the J end lost 1 base, and 10 bases lay between the germline ends. Germline V CDR1 and CDR2: SNHLY, FYNNEI. The DNA for the CDR3 is TGTGCCAGCAGTAGAGACATGGGCACAGATACGCAGTATTTT. It codes for CASSRDMGTDTQYF.

This clone has just a few counts. The chain links TRBV11-2 to TRBJ2-1; 11 nucleotides match TRBD2. V was clipped by 4 bases and J by 4 bases; unmatched bases: 6. The CDR3 totals 16 residues. CDR1 and CDR2 from the germline V gene are SGHAT and FQNNGV. The CDR3 DNA sequence: TGTGCCAGCAGCTCCCTGACTAGCGGGGCTTACAATGAGCAGTTCTTC. It is translated as CASSSLTSGAYNEQFF.

This chain joins TRBV9 and TRBJ2-7; no clear D gene. CDR1 SGDLS and CDR2 YYNGEE come from the germline V gene. This CDR3 contains 13 residues. Trimming removed 0 bases at V and 6 bases at J, with 10 bases between. The CDR3 nucleotides are TGTGCCAGCAGCGTAGACCGTCCTAGCGAGCAGTACTTC. It translates to CASSVDRPSEQYF.

Comments on this clone: This likely came from a read error, as a far larger clone is one base away. The same CDR3 also results from other DNA sequences found in this sample. The chain combines TRBV10-3 with TRBJ1-2; 9 nucleotides agree with TRBD1. The CDR3 is 15 residues long. Germline CDR1 is ENHRY and CDR2 is SYGVKD. CDR3 nucleotide sequence: TGTGCTATCGGGTGGGGACAGGGCGATAATTATGGCTACACCTTC. As protein: CAIGWGQGDNYGYTF.

To note about this clone: Other DNA sequences in the sample encode the same CDR3. The V call is TRBV18, the J call TRBJ1-1; the D gene is possibly TRBD1 (6 bases). The CDR3 spans 14 residues. V gave up 3 bases and J gave up 0 bases, with 8 bases separating them. CDR1 and CDR2 from the germline V gene are KGHSH and LQKENI. The CDR3 DNA is TGTGCCAGCTCACCGGGACACTTGAACACTGAAGCTTTCTTT. This encodes CASSPGHLNTEAFF. Combining the CDR3 with reference TRBV18 and TRBJ1-1 gives the whole variable domain NAGVMQNPRHLVRRRGQEARLRCSPMKGHSHVYWYRQLPEEGLKFMVYLQKENIIDESGMPKERFSAEFPKEGPSILRIQQVVRGDSAAYFCASSPGHLNTEAFFGQGTRLTVV.

This chain joins TRBV13 and TRBJ1-3; 10 nucleotides line up with TRBD1. V shed 1 base, J shed 4 bases, and the junction held 1 base outside the gene matches. Germline values: CDR1 PRHDT, CDR2 FYEKMQ (reference sequence). The CDR3 extends over 15 amino acids. CDR3 sequence (DNA): TGTGCCAGCAGCTTAGAGGGACAGGGGGGAAACACCATATATTTT. Translation: CASSLEGQGGNTIYF.

V gene TRBV5-1 combines with J gene TRBJ2-7; perhaps TRBD2 as D (7 bases). Germline CDR1 is SGHRS and CDR2 is YFSETQ. V was cut by 4 bases and J by 2 bases, with 16 bases left in between. The CDR3 runs to 15 residues. CDR3 loop: CASSPAGRGTYEQYF. Written as DNA, the CDR3 is TGCGCCAGCAGCCCAGCGGGAAGGGGGACCTACGAGCAGTACTTC.

The sample holds one count of this clone. This chain uses TRBV19 with TRBJ2-1; TRBD2 is a possible D gene (6 bases). V was pared by 4 bases and J by 9 bases, with 13 bases between. Germline CDR1 is LNHDA and CDR2 is SQIVND (reference sequence). The CDR3 runs to 13 residues. CDR3 sequence reads: CASSKVWGLEQFF. DNA of the CDR3: TGTGCCAGTAGTAAAGTGTGGGGACTTGAGCAGTTCTTC.

The rearrangement joins TRBV28 to TRBJ2-3; possibly TRBD1 for D (6 bases). Germline CDR1 is MDHEN and CDR2 is SYDVKM. Trimming removed 7 bases at V and 2 bases at J, with 16 bases between. There are 15 residues in the CDR3. The CDR3 coding sequence is TGTGCCAGCATACCCGGGCAGGGGAACACAGATACGCAGTATTTT. It is translated as CASIPGQGNTDTQYF.

The rearrangement uses TRBV11-2 and TRBJ1-1, with D unclear. Germline V CDR1 and CDR2: SGHAT, FQNNGV. CDR3 length: 12 residues. The V and J ends lost 3 bases and 7 bases respectively, with 9 bases between them. The DNA for the CDR3 is TGTGCCAGCAGCTTTTTCAAAGGTGAAGCTTTCTTT. Protein: CASSFFKGEAFF.

The table lists this clone with a few counts. The DNA for the CDR3 is TGCGCCAGCAGCTTGGACGCCCTGAGCTCCTACGAGCAGTACTTC. Encoded protein: CASSLDALSSYEQYF. The V gene is TRBV5-1, the J gene TRBJ2-7; D is unresolved. Trimming shortened V by 0 bases and J by 0 bases, and 10 bases separated the two germline ends. Per germline, CDR1 SGHRS and CDR2 YFSETQ. The CDR3 runs 15 residues. Based on the CDR3 plus reference TRBV5-1 and TRBJ2-7, the full variable domain is KAGVTQTPRYLIKTRGQQVTLSCSPISGHRSVSWYQQTPGQGLQFLFEYFSETQRNKGNFPGRFSGRQFSNSRSEMNVSTLELGDSALYLCASSLDALSSYEQYFGPGTRLTVT.

The chain carries TRBV4-2 and TRBJ2-5; TRBD1 aligns across 8 bases. V lost 4 bases and J lost 0; bases outside the gene matches: 13. This CDR3 has 18 residues. Germline V CDR1 and CDR2: LGHNA, YNFKEQ. The CDR3 nucleotides read TGTGCCAGCAGCCGAGGAAGGCAGGGGGCTCGGAACCAAGAGACCCAGTACTTC. It translates to CASSRGRQGARNQETQYF.

V gene TRBV27 combines with J gene TRBJ1-3; no reliable D call. CDR1 is MNHEY and CDR2 is SMNVEV in the germline V gene (reference sequence). The CDR3 runs 12 residues. V lost 10 bases to trimming and J lost 0 bases, with 7 bases between them. Here the CDR3 DNA reads TGTGCCATCCGGAACTCTGGAAACACCATATATTTT. Translating gives CAIRNSGNTIYF.

The DNA of the CDR3 is TGTGCCAGCAGTTTAGAGGCCAGGTGGACTAGCGGGAGTGAGCAGTACTTC. Protein product: CASSLEARWTSGSEQYF. This chain uses TRBV27 with TRBJ2-7; TRBD2 aligns across 13 bases. This CDR3 has 17 amino acids. J gave up 7 bases and V 2 bases, and 11 bases lay outside the gene matches. CDR1 and CDR2 from the germline V gene are MNHEY and SMNVEV (reference sequence).

This clone was found a few times. The chain recombines TRBV5-4 with TRBJ1-4, with D maybe TRBD1 (5 bases). In germline, CDR1 is SGHNT, CDR2 YYREEE (reference sequence). Trimming left V 0 bases short and J 8 bases short, with 17 bases between. The CDR3 spans 16 residues. The CDR3 DNA reads TGTGCCAGCAGCTTGGGTGGTCGCAGGGTGGGAGAAAAACTGTTTTTT. Translated: CASSLGGRRVGEKLFF.

A remark on this clone: This CDR3 is also generated by other DNA sequences in the sample. This rearrangement joins TRBV29-1 to TRBJ1-2; TRBD1 matches at 8 bases. V was clipped by 4 bases and J by 5 bases; unmatched bases: 3. Per the germline V gene, CDR1 is SQVTM and CDR2 is ANQGSEA. The CDR3 length is 12 residues. The CDR3 sequence is CSVARQGYGYTF. DNA of the CDR3: TGCAGCGTTGCCCGACAGGGGTATGGCTACACCTTC. Variable domain in full (rest from reference TRBV29-1 and TRBJ1-2): SAVISQKPSRDICQRGTSLTIQCQVDSQVTMMFWYRQQPGQSLTLIATANQGSEATYESGFVIDKFPISRPNLTFSTLTVSNMSPEDSSIYLCSVARQGYGYTFGSGTRLTVV.

J is TRBJ2-2 and V is TRBV11-2; 7 nucleotides align to TRBD2. Looked up from germline, CDR1 is SGHAT and CDR2 is FQNNGV. This CDR3 is 16 amino acids long. J was trimmed by 6 bases and V by 5 bases; bases with no gene match: 12. CDR3 coding DNA: TGTGCCAGCAGCAATGTGGGGCGGGAGAGGGCCGGGGAGCTGTTTTTT. Translation gives CASSNVGRERAGELFF.

This clone was seen only a few times. The sample has other DNA sequences that encode this CDR3 too. The chain joins TRBV2 to TRBJ2-2; 13 bases line up with TRBD2. The V and J ends lost 5 bases and 5 bases, in that order; junction bases with no gene match: 2. The CDR3 length is 15 residues. The germline V gene encodes CDR1 SNHLY and CDR2 FYNNEI. CDR3 protein: CASSPGLAGTGELFF. The CDR3 nucleotides read TGTGCCAGCAGTCCGGGACTAGCGGGAACCGGGGAGCTGTTTTTT.

The chain uses TRBV7-2 and TRBJ2-4; D might be TRBD2 (6 bases). This CDR3 contains 18 residues. Germline V gene data show CDR1 as SGHTA and CDR2 as FQGNSA. Trimming pared 5 bases from V and 0 bases from J, leaving 20 bases between. The CDR3 bases are TGTGCCAGCAGCCCAAGTAGCGGAACGCCCCTAGCCAAAAACATTCAGTACTTC. It translates to CASSPSSGTPLAKNIQYF.

Comment on this clone: A junction end diverges from the germline sequence, so it may reflect a read error. V gene TRBV20-1 combines with J gene TRBJ2-7; D is undetermined. The CDR3 extends over 11 amino acids. Looked up from germline, CDR1 is DFQATT and CDR2 is SNEGSKA (reference sequence). CDR3 coding DNA: TGCAGTGCTAATCCCCGTAGTGGTGGAGACTTC. Its protein product is CSANPRSGGDF.

J is TRBJ1-4 and V is TRBV5-1; D call uncertain. The germline V and J ends were trimmed by 3 bases and 0 bases, with 9 bases remaining between them. Germline V lookup: CDR1 SGHRS, CDR2 YFSETQ. This CDR3 is built from 15 residues. This CDR3 is CASSSGGATNEKLFF. The CDR3 DNA follows: TGCGCCAGCAGCTCTGGAGGAGCAACTAATGAAAAACTGTTTTTT.

The chain joins TRBV14 to TRBJ2-7; D possibly corresponds to TRBD1 (6 bases). CDR1 and CDR2 from the germline V gene are SGHDN and FVKESK. Trimming pared 2 bases from V and 2 bases from J, leaving 13 bases between. CDR3 size: 15 residues. The CDR3 DNA follows: TGTGCCAGCAGCCAAATCACCGGGACAACCTACGAGCAGTACTTC. Its protein is CASSQITGTTYEQYF.

V is TRBV20-1 and J is TRBJ2-1; weak D call: TRBD1 (5 bases). Germline V gene sequence: CDR1 DFQATT, CDR2 SNEGSKA (reference sequence). The CDR3 sequence is 10 residues long. The ends were cut back, 2 bases at V and 11 bases at J, with 7 bases in the middle. In nucleotides, the CDR3 is TGCAGTGCTAGACAGGGAAAGCAGTTCTTC. As protein: CSARQGKQFF.

The chain uses TRBV29-1 and TRBJ2-7; 10 bases are a match to TRBD2. The V gene's germline CDR1 is SQVTM and CDR2 ANQGSEA. This CDR3 has 17 residues. Trimming took 6 bases from V and 7 from J; bases not matched to a gene: 21. The CDR3 DNA is TGCAGCGTGGGGGGTGACGGGTTACTAGCGGGAAGTTGGGAGCAGTACTTC. This translates into CSVGGDGLLAGSWEQYF.

Turning to this clone: A junction end diverges from the germline sequence, so it may reflect a read error. The chain has TRBV6-4 and TRBJ1-4; D uncertain. The germline V gene has CDR1 MRHNA and CDR2 SNTAGT. CDR3 length equals 17 residues. The CDR3 loop is CASSYSGYSATNEKLFF. CDR3 coding DNA: TGTGCCAGCAGTTACTCTGGGTATTCGGCAACTAATGAAAAACTGTTTTTT.